This entry lists 10 T cell receptor beta chains sequenced from one sample in a study of T cell responses to AZD1222 COVID-19 vaccine. This table comes from immunoSEQ multiplex PCR, and its TCRdb copy is limited to in-frame clones, with some not included. Of some 120,000 clones listed, around 94% are singletons. Sequencing was performed on peripheral blood, taken on day 0 of AZD1222 vaccination. These receptors were collected from an adult in good health.

The rearrangement links TRBV4-2 to TRBJ2-3; a possible D gene is TRBD2 (6 bases). CDR1 LGHNA and CDR2 YNFKEQ come from the germline V gene. CDR3 size: 14 residues. The V end was cut by 5 bases, the J end by 1 base, with 10 bases between. CDR3 bases: TGTGCCAGCAGCTTGGGGACTGGCACAGATACGCAGTATTTT. The encoded protein is CASSLGTGTDTQYF.

The V call is TRBV7-8, the J call TRBJ1-3; D perhaps matches TRBD1 (6 bases). CDR3 length: 15 amino acids. Germline-derived CDR1 and CDR2 are SGHVS and FQNEAQ. The V gene lost 5 bases and the J gene lost 4 bases, with 15 bases spanning the gap. The CDR3 DNA follows: TGTGCCAGCAGCGCTAGAACAGGGCCAGGAAACACCATATATTTT. It specifies CASSARTGPGNTIYF.

This chain joins TRBV6-4 and TRBJ2-1; D tentatively reads TRBD1 or TRBD2 (6 bases each). From germline, CDR1 is MRHNA and CDR2 SNTAGT. Trimming stripped 4 bases from V and 0 bases from J, with 10 bases between. This CDR3 comprises 15 residues. The CDR3 sequence is CASSGGAGSYNEQFF. The CDR3 nucleotides read TGTGCCAGCAGTGGGGGGGCCGGCTCCTACAATGAGCAGTTCTTC.

The V and J genes are TRBV3-1 (or the pseudogene TRBV3-2) and TRBJ2-3, with D maybe TRBD1 (5 bases). Trimming stripped 5 bases from V and 6 bases from J, with 15 bases between. There are 14 residues in the CDR3. The germline gives CDR1 LGHDT, CDR2 YNNKEL (reference sequence). The DNA of the CDR3 is TGTGCCAGCAGCTCCCGCACAGGCCCTGATACGCAGTATTTT. Translation: CASSSRTGPDTQYF.

CDR3 region: CASSHRRGTKWTEAFF. DNA of the CDR3: TGTGCCAGCAGCCACCGCCGGGGGACAAAATGGACTGAAGCTTTCTTT. V and J are TRBV21-1 and TRBJ1-1. TRBV21-1 is a pseudogene locus. The CDR3 sequence is 16 residues long.

The V gene is TRBV4-1, the J gene TRBJ1-5; D is uncertain. Trimming removed 0 bases at V and 7 bases at J, with 7 bases between. The CDR3 loop spans 13 amino acids. Germline-derived CDR1 and CDR2 are MGHRA and YSYEKL. The DNA for the CDR3 is TGCGCCAGCAGCCAAGATCGTCAACAGCCCCAGCATTTT. Its translation: CASSQDRQQPQHF.

This chain joins TRBV11-2 and TRBJ1-1; no reliable D call. The CDR3 covers 17 residues. V shed 1 base and J shed 1 base, with 16 bases lying between them. The germline gives CDR1 SGHAT, CDR2 FQNNGV. The CDR3 bases are TGTGCCAGCAGCTTAGGGCGGGGTCGGAGGGCGAACACTGAAGCTTTCTTT. It yields the protein CASSLGRGRRANTEAFF.

The chain carries TRBV4-1 and TRBJ2-3, with D unresolved. Germline V CDR1 and CDR2: MGHRA, YSYEKL. The CDR3 is made up of 15 amino acids. V dropped 0 bases and J dropped 6 bases, with 13 bases sitting between them. The CDR3 spells CASSQDVGSADTQYF. CDR3 coding DNA: TGCGCCAGCAGCCAAGATGTAGGATCTGCGGATACGCAGTATTTT.

The rearrangement links TRBV18 to TRBJ2-7; D is unclear. This CDR3 region has 16 residues. V gave up 3 bases and J gave up 0 bases, with 15 bases separating them. CDR1 is KGHSH and CDR2 is LQKENI in the germline V gene. The chain's CDR3 is CASSPTIVKSSYEQYF. DNA for the CDR3: TGTGCCAGCTCACCTACCATCGTCAAAAGCTCCTACGAGCAGTACTTC.

This rearrangement joins TRBV6-6 to TRBJ2-1; TRBD2 aligns across 8 bases. Trimming removed 7 bases from V and 8 bases from J; junction bases left unmatched: 16. CDR1 is MNHNY and CDR2 is SVGAGI in the germline V gene (reference sequence). The CDR3 has 16 amino acids. The CDR3 DNA follows: TGTGCCAGCAAGCCTGACGCGACTAGCGCAGTGGATGAGCAGTTCTTC. It codes for CASKPDATSAVDEQFF.